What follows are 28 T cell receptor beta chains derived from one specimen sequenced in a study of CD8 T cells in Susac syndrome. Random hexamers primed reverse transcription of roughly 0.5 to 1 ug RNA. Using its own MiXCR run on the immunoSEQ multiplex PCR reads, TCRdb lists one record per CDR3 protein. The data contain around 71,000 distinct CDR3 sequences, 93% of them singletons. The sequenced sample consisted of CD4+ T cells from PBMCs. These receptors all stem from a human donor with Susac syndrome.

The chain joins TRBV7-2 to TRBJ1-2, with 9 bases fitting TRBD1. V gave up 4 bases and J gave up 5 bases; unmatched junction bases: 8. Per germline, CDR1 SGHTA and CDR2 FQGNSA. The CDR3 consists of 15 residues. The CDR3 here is CASSSGQGTRYGYTF. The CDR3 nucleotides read TGTGCCAGCAGCTCCGGACAGGGGACTCGGTATGGCTACACCTTC.

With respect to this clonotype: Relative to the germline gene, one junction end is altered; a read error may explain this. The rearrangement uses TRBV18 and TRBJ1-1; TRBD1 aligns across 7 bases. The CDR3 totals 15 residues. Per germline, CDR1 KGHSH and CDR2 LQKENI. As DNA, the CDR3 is TGTGCCAGCTCACCAACAGGGGACGCGAACACTGAAGTTTTCTTT. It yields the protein CASSPTGDANTEVFF.

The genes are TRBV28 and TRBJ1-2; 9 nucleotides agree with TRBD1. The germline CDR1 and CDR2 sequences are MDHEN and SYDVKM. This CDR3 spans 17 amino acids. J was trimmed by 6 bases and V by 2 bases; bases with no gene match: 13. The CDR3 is CASSLRLGQGLKDGYTF. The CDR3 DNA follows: TGTGCCAGCAGTTTAAGACTTGGACAGGGGCTTAAAGATGGCTACACCTTC.

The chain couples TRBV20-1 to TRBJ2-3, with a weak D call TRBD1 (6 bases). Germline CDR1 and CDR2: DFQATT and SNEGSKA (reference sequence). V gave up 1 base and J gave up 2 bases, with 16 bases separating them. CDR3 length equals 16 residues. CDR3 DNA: TGCAGTGCTAGAGGCCCCCGGACAGCGAACACAGATACGCAGTATTTT. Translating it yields CSARGPRTANTDTQYF.

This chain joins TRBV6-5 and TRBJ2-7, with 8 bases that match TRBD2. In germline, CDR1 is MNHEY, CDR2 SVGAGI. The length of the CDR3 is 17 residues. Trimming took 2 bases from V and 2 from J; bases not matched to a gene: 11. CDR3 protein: CASSYPTRGGNTYEQYF. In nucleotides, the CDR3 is TGTGCCAGCAGTTACCCTACCCGGGGGGGGAATACCTACGAGCAGTACTTC.

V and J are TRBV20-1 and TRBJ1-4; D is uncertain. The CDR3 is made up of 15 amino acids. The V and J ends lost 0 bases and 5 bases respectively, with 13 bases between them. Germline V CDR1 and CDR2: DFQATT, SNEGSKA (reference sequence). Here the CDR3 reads CSARDRGQTNEKLFF. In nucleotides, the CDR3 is TGCAGTGCTAGAGATCGTGGTCAGACAAATGAAAAACTGTTTTTT.

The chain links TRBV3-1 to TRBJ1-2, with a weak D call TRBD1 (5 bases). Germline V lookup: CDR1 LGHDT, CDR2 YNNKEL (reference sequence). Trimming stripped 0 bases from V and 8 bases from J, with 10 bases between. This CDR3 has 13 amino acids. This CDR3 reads CASSQDGGRGYTF. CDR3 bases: TGTGCCAGCAGCCAAGATGGGGGGAGGGGCTACACCTTC.

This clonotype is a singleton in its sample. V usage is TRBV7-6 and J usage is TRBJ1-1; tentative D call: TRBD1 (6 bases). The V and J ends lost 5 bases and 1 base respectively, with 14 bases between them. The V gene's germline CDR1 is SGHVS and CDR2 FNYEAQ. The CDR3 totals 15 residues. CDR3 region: CASSRNRASNTEAFF. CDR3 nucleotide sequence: TGTGCCAGCAGCCGAAACAGGGCTTCGAACACTGAAGCTTTCTTT.

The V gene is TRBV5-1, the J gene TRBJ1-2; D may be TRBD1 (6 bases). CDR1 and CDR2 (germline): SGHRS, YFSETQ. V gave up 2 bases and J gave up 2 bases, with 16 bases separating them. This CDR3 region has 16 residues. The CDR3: CASSFVGGAENYGYTF. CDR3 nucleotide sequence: TGCGCCAGCAGCTTCGTAGGGGGGGCAGAAAACTATGGCTACACCTTC.

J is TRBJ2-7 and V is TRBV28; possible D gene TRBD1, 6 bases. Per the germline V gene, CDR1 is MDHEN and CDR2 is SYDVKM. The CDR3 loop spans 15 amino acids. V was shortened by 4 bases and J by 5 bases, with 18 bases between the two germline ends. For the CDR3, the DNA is TGTGCCAGCAGTTCCCCCGGGACACTCGGCCACGAGCAGTACTTC. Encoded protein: CASSSPGTLGHEQYF.

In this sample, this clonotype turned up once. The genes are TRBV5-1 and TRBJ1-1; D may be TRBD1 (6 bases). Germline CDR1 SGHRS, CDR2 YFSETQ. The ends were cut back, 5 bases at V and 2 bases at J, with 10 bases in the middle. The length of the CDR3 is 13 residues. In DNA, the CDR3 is TGCGCCAGCAGATGGGGGGCAAACACTGAAGCTTTCTTT. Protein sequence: CASRWGANTEAFF.

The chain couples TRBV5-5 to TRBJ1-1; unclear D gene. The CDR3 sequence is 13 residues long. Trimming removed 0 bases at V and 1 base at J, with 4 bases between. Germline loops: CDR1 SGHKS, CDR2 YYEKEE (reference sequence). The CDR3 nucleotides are TGTGCCAGCAGCTTGGACCCGAACACTGAAGCTTTCTTT. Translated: CASSLDPNTEAFF.

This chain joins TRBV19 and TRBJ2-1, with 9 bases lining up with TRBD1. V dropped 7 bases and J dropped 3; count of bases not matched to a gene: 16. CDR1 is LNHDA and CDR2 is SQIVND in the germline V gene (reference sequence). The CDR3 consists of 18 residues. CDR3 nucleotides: TGTGCCAGTACCAAGGGACAGGGTGATCTACCCATCTACAATGAGCAGTTCTTC. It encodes CASTKGQGDLPIYNEQFF.

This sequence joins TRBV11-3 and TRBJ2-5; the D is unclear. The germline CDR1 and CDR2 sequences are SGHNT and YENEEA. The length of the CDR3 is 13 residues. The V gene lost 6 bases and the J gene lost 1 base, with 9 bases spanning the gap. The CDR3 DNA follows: TGTGCCAGCAGGGGTTGGTCCCAAGAGACCCAGTACTTC. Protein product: CASRGWSQETQYF.

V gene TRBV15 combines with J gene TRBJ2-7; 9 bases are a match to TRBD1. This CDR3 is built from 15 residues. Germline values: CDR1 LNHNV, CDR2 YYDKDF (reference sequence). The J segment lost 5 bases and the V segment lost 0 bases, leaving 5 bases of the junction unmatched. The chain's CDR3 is CATSRDPTGGDEQYF. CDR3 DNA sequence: TGTGCCACCAGCAGAGATCCTACAGGGGGCGACGAGCAGTACTTC.

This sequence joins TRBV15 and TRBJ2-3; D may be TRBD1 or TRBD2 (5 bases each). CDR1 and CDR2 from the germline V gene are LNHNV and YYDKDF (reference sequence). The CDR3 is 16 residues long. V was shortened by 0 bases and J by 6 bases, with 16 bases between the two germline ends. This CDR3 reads CATSRDPAGSGDTQYF. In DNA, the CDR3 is TGTGCCACCAGCAGAGATCCGGCAGGGTCGGGGGATACGCAGTATTTT.

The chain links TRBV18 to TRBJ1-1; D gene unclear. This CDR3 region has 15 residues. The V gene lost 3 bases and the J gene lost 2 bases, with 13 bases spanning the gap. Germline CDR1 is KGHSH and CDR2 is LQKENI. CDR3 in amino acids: CASSPNPLGNTEAFF. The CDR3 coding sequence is TGTGCCAGCTCACCTAACCCATTGGGAAACACTGAAGCTTTCTTT.

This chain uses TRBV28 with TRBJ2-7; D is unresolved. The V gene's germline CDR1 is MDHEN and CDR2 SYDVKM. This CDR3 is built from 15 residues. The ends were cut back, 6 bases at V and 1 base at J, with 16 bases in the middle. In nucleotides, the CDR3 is TGTGCCAGCAGCACCTTAGCTTGGGGATCCTACGAGCAGTACTTC. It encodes CASSTLAWGSYEQYF.

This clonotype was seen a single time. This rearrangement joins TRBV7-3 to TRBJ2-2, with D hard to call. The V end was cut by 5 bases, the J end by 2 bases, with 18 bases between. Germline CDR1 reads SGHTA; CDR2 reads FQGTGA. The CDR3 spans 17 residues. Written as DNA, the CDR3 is TGTGCCAGCAGCCCCGACTCGACACTCCCAAACACCGGGGAGCTGTTTTTT. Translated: CASSPDSTLPNTGELFF.

The CDR3 DNA reads TGTGCCAGCAGTGATCGACAGGGTTTGAACACTGAAGCTTTCTTT. Its translation: CASSDRQGLNTEAFF. The chain joins TRBV6-4 to TRBJ1-1, with TRBD1 matching over 7 bases. Germline trimming cut 3 bases from V and 0 bases from J; bases unmatched to any gene: 4. The CDR3 length is 15 residues. Per germline, CDR1 MRHNA and CDR2 SNTAGT.

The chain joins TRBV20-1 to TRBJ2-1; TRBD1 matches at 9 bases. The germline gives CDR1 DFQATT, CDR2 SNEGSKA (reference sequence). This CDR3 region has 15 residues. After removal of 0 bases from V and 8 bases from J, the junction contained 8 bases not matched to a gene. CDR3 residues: CSARDTGGRLDEQFF. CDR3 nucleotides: TGCAGTGCTAGAGATACAGGGGGCCGATTGGATGAGCAGTTCTTC.

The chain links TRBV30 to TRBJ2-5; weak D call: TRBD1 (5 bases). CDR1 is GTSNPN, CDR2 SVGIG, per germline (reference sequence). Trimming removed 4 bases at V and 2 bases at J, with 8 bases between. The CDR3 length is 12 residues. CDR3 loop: CAWNQGQETQYF. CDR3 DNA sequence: TGTGCCTGGAATCAGGGACAAGAGACCCAGTACTTC.

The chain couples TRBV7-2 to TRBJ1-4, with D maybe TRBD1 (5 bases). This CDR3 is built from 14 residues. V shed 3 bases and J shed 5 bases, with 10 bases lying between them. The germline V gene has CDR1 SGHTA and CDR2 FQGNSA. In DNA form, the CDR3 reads TGTGCCAGCAGCTTTCAGGGCCCGAATGAAAAACTGTTTTTT. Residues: CASSFQGPNEKLFF.

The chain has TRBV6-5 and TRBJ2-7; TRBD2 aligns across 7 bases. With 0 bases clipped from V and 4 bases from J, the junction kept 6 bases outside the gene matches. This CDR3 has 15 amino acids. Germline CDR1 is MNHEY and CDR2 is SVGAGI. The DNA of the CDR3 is TGTGCCAGCAGTTACTCCTGGACCGGGGGGTACGAGCAGTACTTC. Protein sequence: CASSYSWTGGYEQYF.

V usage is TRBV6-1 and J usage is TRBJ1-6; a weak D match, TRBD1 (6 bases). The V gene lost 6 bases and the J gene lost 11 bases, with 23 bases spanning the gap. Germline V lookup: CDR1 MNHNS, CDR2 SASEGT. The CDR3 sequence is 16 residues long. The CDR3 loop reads CASRNTGFAQLPPLHF. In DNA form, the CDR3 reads TGTGCCAGCAGGAACACAGGGTTTGCCCAGCTCCCACCCCTCCACTTT.

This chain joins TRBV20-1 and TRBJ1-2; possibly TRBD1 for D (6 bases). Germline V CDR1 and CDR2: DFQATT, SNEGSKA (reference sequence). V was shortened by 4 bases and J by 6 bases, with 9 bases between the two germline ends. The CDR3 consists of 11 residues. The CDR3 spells CSATRGHGYTF. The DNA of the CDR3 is TGCAGTGCTACCAGGGGTCATGGCTACACCTTC.

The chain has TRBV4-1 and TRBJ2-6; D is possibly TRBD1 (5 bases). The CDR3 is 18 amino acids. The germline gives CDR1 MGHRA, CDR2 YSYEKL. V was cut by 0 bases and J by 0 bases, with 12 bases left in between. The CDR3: CASSQDQDSASGANVLTF. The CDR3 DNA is TGCGCCAGCAGCCAAGATCAAGACAGTGCCTCTGGGGCCAACGTCCTGACTTTC.

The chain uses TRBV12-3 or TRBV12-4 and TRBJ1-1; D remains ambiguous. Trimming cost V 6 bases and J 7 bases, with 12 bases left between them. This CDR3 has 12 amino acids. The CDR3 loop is CASSLDFFEAFF. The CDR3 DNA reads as TGTGCCAGCAGCCTCGACTTCTTTGAAGCTTTCTTT.